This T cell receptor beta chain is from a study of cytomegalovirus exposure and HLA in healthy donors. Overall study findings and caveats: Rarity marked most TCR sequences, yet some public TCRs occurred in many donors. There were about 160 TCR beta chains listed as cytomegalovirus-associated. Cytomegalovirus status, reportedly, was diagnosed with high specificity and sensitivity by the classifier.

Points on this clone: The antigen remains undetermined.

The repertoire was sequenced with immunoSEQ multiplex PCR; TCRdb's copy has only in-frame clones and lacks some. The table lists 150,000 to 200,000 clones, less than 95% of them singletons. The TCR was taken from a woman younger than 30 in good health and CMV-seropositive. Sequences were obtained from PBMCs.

CDR3 amino acids: CASSREIGQYF. The CDR3, as DNA: TGTGCCAGCAGCCGAGAAATTGGGCAGTACTTC. The chain links TRBV7-2 to TRBJ2-7; D unresolved. V lost 5 bases and J lost 9, with 11 bases in between. The CDR3 runs 11 residues. Germline CDR1 is SGHTA and CDR2 is FQGNSA.